This TCR beta chain was recorded in a study of control samples from healthy donors and cancer patients (dated by TCRdb to 2020 to 2021). In the germline V gene (reference sequence), CDR1 corresponds to LNHDA and CDR2 to SQIVND. V lost 7 bases and J lost 3 bases; the stretch between them is 15 bases long. Spanning cysteine to phenylalanine, the CDR3 consists of 14 amino acids. Of all the DNA, just the CDR3 is kept, 42 bases in frame from base 1. Receptor libraries were prepared by the immunoSEQ multiplex PCR assay. The immuneACCESS repertoire file appears here via TCRdb, limited to in-frame rearrangements. These files lack a portion of the clones; in checked studies, under half of the deficit traces to unresolved V genes, and the cause of the others is not known. Across this sample there are roughly 69,000 clones, with more than 70% seen only once. 2% to 2.5% of the sample lies in the top ten. A word on this clone: No antigen is known for it. Per-nucleotide qualities are absent, and no much larger clonotype sits a single base away.

Sequencing was performed on PBMCs. This TCR came from a woman aged 45-65 years with head and neck cancer. The sequence is built from TRBV19 and TRBJ1-2, and perhaps TRBD1 as D gene, on 5 matching bases. The bases read TGTGCCAGTAAACTAGGACACACGGACTATGGCTACACCTTC. The resulting protein is CASKLGHTDYGYTF.